This T cell receptor (beta chain) originates from a study of T cell changes during pregnancy in multiple sclerosis. The germline gives CDR1 SGHRS, CDR2 YFSETQ. This CDR3 has 14 amino acids. Trimming at V came to 0 bases and at J to 5 bases, leaving 4 bases not matched to a gene. The table lists this clone with a count of one. Clones were sequenced by immunoSEQ multiplex PCR, and TCRdb holds only the in-frame ones, with some missing. Of tens of thousands of clones detected, just over 85% appear once; the ten largest clones hold more than 1%. The chain employs TRBV5-1 and TRBJ1-1, with TRBD1 identical over 7 bases. Sequences were derived from CD4+ T cells from peripheral blood mononuclear cells, sampled before pregnancy. This TCR came from a female donor with multiple sclerosis, enrolled in a pregnancy study. CDR3 amino acids: CASSLGRGETEAFF. Here the CDR3 DNA reads TGCGCCAGCAGCTTGGGCAGGGGGGAAACTGAAGCTTTCTTT.